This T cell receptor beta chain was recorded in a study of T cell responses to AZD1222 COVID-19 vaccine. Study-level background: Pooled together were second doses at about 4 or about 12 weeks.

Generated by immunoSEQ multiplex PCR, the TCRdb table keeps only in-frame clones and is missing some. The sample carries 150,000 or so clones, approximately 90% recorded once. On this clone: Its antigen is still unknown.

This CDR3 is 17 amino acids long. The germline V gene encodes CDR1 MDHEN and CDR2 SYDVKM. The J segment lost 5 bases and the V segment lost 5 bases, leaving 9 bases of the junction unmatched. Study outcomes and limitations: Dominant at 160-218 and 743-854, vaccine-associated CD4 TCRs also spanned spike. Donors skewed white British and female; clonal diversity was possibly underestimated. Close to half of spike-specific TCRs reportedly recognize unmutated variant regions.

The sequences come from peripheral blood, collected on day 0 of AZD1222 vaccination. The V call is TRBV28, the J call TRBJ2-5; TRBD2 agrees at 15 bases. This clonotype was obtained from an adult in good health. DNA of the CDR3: TGTGCCAGCAGTCCCCCAGGGACTAGCGGGGGGAGGGAGACCCAGTACTTC. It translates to CASSPPGTSGGRETQYF.